The rows below give T cell receptor beta chains drawn from one sample of a study of Tregs in tolerant kidney transplant recipients. Clones were read by immunoSEQ multiplex PCR, and TCRdb kept only the in-frame ones, dropping some. The sample yields 62,000 or so clones, approximately 98% seen once. The sample was Tregs from blood, taken before the transplant. These receptors were taken from a human donor who received a combined kidney and bone marrow transplant. CDR3s include the opening cysteine and the closing phenylalanine or tryptophan. The order of the fields is J gene, V gene, D gene, clone size, CDR3 DNA, CDR3 protein. The D gene is left open where the match is weak. Where a row states a size, it is once, few, many or the class of an expanded clone; other rows omit it.

>TRBJ1-2|TRBV7-8|.|.
TGTGCCAGCAGCTTAGGAGGCGGCGACAGCCTCTATGGCTACACCTTC
CASSLGGGDSLYGYTF
>TRBJ1-1|TRBV29-1|.|.
TGCAGCGTGAGTGGAGGTGGTGACACTGAAGCTTTCTTT
CSVSGGGDTEAFF
>TRBJ2-3|TRBV5-5|TRBD2|.
TGTGCCAGCAGCTCGGGACTAGCGGCTAGCACAGATACGCAGTATTTT
CASSSGLAASTDTQYF
>TRBJ2-7|TRBV11-3|.|.
TGTGCCAGCAGCCACATCTCCTACGAGCAGTACTTC
CASSHISYEQYF
>TRBJ2-7|TRBV5-4|.|.
TGTGCCAGCAGCTTTCCGGGATCCTACGAGCAGTACTTC
CASSFPGSYEQYF
>TRBJ2-7|TRBV11-1|.|once
TGTGCCAGCAGCTTAGTCGCCAGCGAGCAGTACTTC
CASSLVASEQYF
>TRBJ2-7|TRBV5-1|.|.
TGCGCCAGCAGCGTTGGACACCAGGGGCTCTCCTACGAGCAGTACTTC
CASSVGHQGLSYEQYF
>TRBJ1-6|TRBV18|TRBD1|.
TGTGCCAGCTCATGGACAGGGAATAATTCACCCCTCCACTTT
CASSWTGNNSPLHF
>TRBJ1-2|TRBV19|.|.
TGTGCCAGTAGTCGACGGGACTATGGCTACACCTTC
CASSRRDYGYTF
>TRBJ2-3|TRBV9|.|.
TGTGCCAGCAGCGTAGAGGGAGAGGATACGCAGTATTTT
CASSVEGEDTQYF
>TRBJ2-3|TRBV18|TRBD2|.
TGTGCCAGCTCACGGACTAGTGGTACGCAGTATTTT
CASSRTSGTQYF
>TRBJ2-3|TRBV4-1|.|.
TGCGCCAGCAGCCAAGAAGCCAGGGGAACAGATACGCAGTATTTT
CASSQEARGTDTQYF
>TRBJ1-2|TRBV18|.|.
TGTGCCAGCTCACCGGTCACCGGTGGGGCTCCCGGCTACACCTTC
CASSPVTGGAPGYTF
>TRBJ2-5|TRBV5-1|TRBD2|.
TGCGCCAGCAGCAAGGAAGGACTAGCGGTTGGGACCCAGTACTTC
CASSKEGLAVGTQYF
>TRBJ1-1|TRBV7-8|TRBD1|.
TGTGCCAGCAGCTTAAGTACAGGGGCAATTAACACTGAAGCTTTCTTT
CASSLSTGAINTEAFF
>TRBJ2-7|TRBV11-3|.|.
TGTGCCAGCACCCGAGCAAATTCCTACGAGCAGTACTTC
CASTRANSYEQYF
>TRBJ2-7|TRBV19|TRBD1|.
TGTGCCAGTAGTACCCCGACAGGGGCACTCAACCCCTACGAGCAGTACTTC
CASSTPTGALNPYEQYF
>TRBJ1-2|TRBV29-1|.|.
TGCAGCGCGGCAGGGGTTTCTGGCTACACCTTC
CSAAGVSGYTF
>TRBJ2-5|TRBV7-8|.|.
TGTGCCAGCAGCGCCGACAGGCACGGCGGGGAGACCCAGTACTTC
CASSADRHGGETQYF
>TRBJ1-2|TRBV18|TRBD1|once
TGTGCCAGCTCACACGGGACAGAAGCTAACTATGGCTACACCTTC
CASSHGTEANYGYTF